These 17 T cell receptor beta chains were sequenced from one sample in a study of identical twins. TCRdb re-called the 5' RACE reads through MiXCR, storing one row per CDR3 protein. Of about 720,000 distinct CDR3 sequences in the sample, 18% were seen once. These data are also associated with another study on T cells expressing NK-cell markers.

Sequenced: PBMCs. The receptors were gathered from a woman aged 18-29 years in good health.

This clonotype appeared a few times. The chain uses TRBV20-1 and TRBJ2-7, with D unresolved. CDR3 size: 12 residues. From germline, CDR1 is DFQATT and CDR2 SNEGSKA (reference sequence). Trimming stripped 0 bases from V and 5 bases from J, with 8 bases between. The CDR3 region is CSARDEIDEQYF. CDR3 in DNA: TGCAGTGCTAGAGATGAGATCGACGAGCAGTACTTC.

The table lists this clonotype with many counts. The junction differs from germline at one of its ends, possibly a read error. The chain links TRBV5-1 to TRBJ2-1; 11 bases agree with TRBD2. This CDR3 spans 15 amino acids. Germline-derived CDR1 and CDR2 are SGHRS and YFSETQ. CDR3 bases: TGTGCCAGCAGCTCTAGCGGGGGGCCCTACAATGAGCAGTTCTTC. This gives the protein CASSSSGGPYNEQFF.

In its sample, this clonotype was seen a few times. The rearrangement joins TRBV20-1 to TRBJ2-2; TRBD2 agrees at 9 bases. This CDR3 contains 17 residues. Germline CDR1 is DFQATT and CDR2 is SNEGSKA (reference sequence). The ends lost 0 bases at V and 0 bases at J; junction bases unmatched: 5. CDR3 sequence: CSARDSSGGANTGELFF. The CDR3 bases are TGCAGTGCTAGAGATAGTAGCGGGGGAGCGAACACCGGGGAGCTGTTTTTT.

This clonotype turned up a few times. The V gene is TRBV7-3, the J gene TRBJ2-1, with 7 bases lining up with TRBD2. V dropped 5 bases and J dropped 3; count of bases not matched to a gene: 10. The CDR3 is made up of 16 amino acids. Looked up from germline, CDR1 is SGHTA and CDR2 is FQGTGA. This CDR3 is CASSPSRTRIYNEQFF. CDR3 DNA sequence: TGTGCCAGCAGCCCCTCCCGGACTAGAATCTACAATGAGCAGTTCTTC.

With regard to this clonotype: Because the CDR3's place on the DNA is in doubt, the DNA is left out and the CDR3 is given as listed by TCRdb. This sequence joins TRBV6-5 and TRBJ2-1. From its first to its last residue, the CDR3 has 15 amino acids. The V gene's germline CDR1 is MNHEY and CDR2 SVGAGI. CDR3 sequence reads: CASSTSRDPYNEQFF.

This chain links TRBV5-1 with TRBJ2-3; D not certain. Per the germline V gene, CDR1 is SGHRS and CDR2 is YFSETQ. V lost 0 bases and J lost 2, with 7 bases in between. This CDR3 is built from 14 residues. The CDR3 DNA reads TGCGCCAGCAGCTTGGTTCAACTCACAGATACGCAGTATTTT. Residues: CASSLVQLTDTQYF. The whole variable domain, remainder taken from reference TRBV5-1 and TRBJ2-3, is KAGVTQTPRYLIKTRGQQVTLSCSPISGHRSVSWYQQTPGQGLQFLFEYFSETQRNKGNFPGRFSGRQFSNSRSEMNVSTLELGDSALYLCASSLVQLTDTQYFGPGTRLTVL.

The V call is TRBV5-1, the J call TRBJ2-1; D possibly uses TRBD1 or TRBD2 (5 bases each). The CDR3 is 14 amino acids. Between the trimmed V and J ends, which lost 7 bases and 4 bases, there was a span of 15 bases. The V gene's germline CDR1 is SGHRS and CDR2 YFSETQ. This CDR3 is CASGAGSMYNEQFF. The CDR3 nucleotides are TGCGCCAGCGGGGCGGGCAGTATGTACAATGAGCAGTTCTTC.

At least ten counts were recorded for this clonotype. This sequence joins TRBV5-1 and TRBJ2-4, with D unclear. Germline CDR1 SGHRS, CDR2 YFSETQ. The V gene lost 4 bases and the J gene lost 0 bases, with 5 bases spanning the gap. The CDR3 loop spans 13 amino acids. CDR3 sequence: CASSGLAKNIQYF. The CDR3 region has the DNA TGCGCCAGCAGCGGCTTAGCCAAAAACATTCAGTACTTC. Complete variable domain (other parts from reference TRBV5-1 and TRBJ2-4): KAGVTQTPRYLIKTRGQQVTLSCSPISGHRSVSWYQQTPGQGLQFLFEYFSETQRNKGNFPGRFSGRQFSNSRSEMNVSTLELGDSALYLCASSGLAKNIQYFGAGTRLSVL.

This clonotype was detected a few times. The V gene is TRBV6-5, the J gene TRBJ2-2, with 10 bases matching TRBD2. The ends lost 5 bases at V and 4 bases at J; junction bases unmatched: 4. Looked up from germline, CDR1 is MNHEY and CDR2 is SVGAGI. This CDR3 has 15 amino acids. As DNA, the CDR3 is TGTGCCAGCAGTGTACTAGCGGGAATCACCGGGGAGCTGTTTTTT. This translates into CASSVLAGITGELFF.

This clonotype came up a few times. CDR3 sequence: CASSQMGTGGSEQYF. For the CDR3, the DNA is TGTGCCAGCAGCCAAATGGGGACAGGGGGGTCTGAGCAGTACTTC. The chain couples TRBV3-1 to TRBJ2-7, with 11 positions matching TRBD1. Germline V gene sequence: CDR1 LGHDT, CDR2 YNNKEL (reference sequence). The length of the CDR3 is 15 residues. The V gene end was trimmed by 2 bases and the J gene end by 7 bases; junction bases not matched to a gene: 7.

This clonotype has just a few counts. V and J are TRBV20-1 and TRBJ2-3, with 10 bases identical to TRBD2. Per germline, CDR1 DFQATT and CDR2 SNEGSKA (reference sequence). The CDR3 loop spans 15 amino acids. Unmatched junction bases numbered 10, after V lost 0 bases and J lost 10 bases. This chain's CDR3 is CSARDRGLAALPQYF. The CDR3 coding sequence is TGCAGTGCTAGAGATCGAGGACTAGCGGCCCTCCCGCAGTATTTT.

V usage is TRBV2 and J usage is TRBJ2-7; 7 bases match TRBD2. The junction had 13 bases not matched to a gene; V was cut back by 8 bases and J by 6 bases. Germline assignment: CDR1 SNHLY and CDR2 FYNNEI. CDR3 length: 14 amino acids. The DNA for the CDR3 is TGTGCCAGCGTTCGCGAACTAGCGATCGGCGAGCAGTACTTC. Residues: CASVRELAIGEQYF.

V and J are TRBV5-6 and TRBJ2-4, with a weak D call TRBD2 (6 bases). Trimming pared 6 bases from V and 0 bases from J, leaving 19 bases between. CDR3 length: 17 residues. Germline CDR1 SGHDT, CDR2 YYEEEE. The CDR3 loop reads CASIKRTGALAKNIQYF. The CDR3 nucleotides are TGTGCCAGCATCAAACGGACGGGAGCTCTAGCCAAAAACATTCAGTACTTC.

This clonotype has a handful of counts. This chain links TRBV6-4 with TRBJ2-1; D is unresolved. Germline-derived CDR1 and CDR2 are MRHNA and SNTAGT. V was shortened by 0 bases and J by 7 bases, with 7 bases between the two germline ends. The CDR3 is made up of 13 amino acids. CDR3 bases: TGTGCCAGCAGTGACTCGAATCAGAATGAGCAGTTCTTC. Amino acids: CASSDSNQNEQFF.

This clonotype showed up just once. A single base separates this from a much larger clone, so it may be a read error. The chain carries TRBV5-1 and TRBJ2-1; possibly TRBD1 for D (6 bases). Trimming removed 1 base from V and 3 bases from J, with 8 bases in between. The germline V gene encodes CDR1 SGHRS and CDR2 YFSETQ. The CDR3 has 14 amino acids. CDR3 in DNA: TGCGCCAGCAGCTTGCAGGGGAACTACAATGAGCAGTTCTTC. This codes for CASSLQGNYNEQFF. Drawing the rest from reference TRBV5-1 and TRBJ2-1, the complete variable domain is KAGVTQTPRYLIKTRGQQVTLSCSPISGHRSVSWYQQTPGQGLQFLFEYFSETQRNKGNFPGRFSGRQFSNSRSEMNVSTLELGDSALYLCASSLQGNYNEQFFGPGTRLTVL.

A few counts support this clonotype. This rearrangement joins TRBV12-3 or TRBV12-4 to TRBJ2-1, with 9 bases aligning to TRBD2. The CDR3 sequence is 15 residues long. The V gene end was trimmed by 0 bases and the J gene end by 10 bases; junction bases not matched to a gene: 7. Here the CDR3 reads CASSLAGGRAREQFF. CDR3 in DNA: TGTGCCAGCAGTTTAGCGGGCGGGAGGGCCAGGGAGCAGTTCTTC.

V is TRBV4-3 and J is TRBJ1-3, with 10 bases lining up with TRBD1. After removal of 0 bases from V and 15 bases from J, the junction contained 5 bases not matched to a gene. There are 13 residues in the CDR3. The germline CDR1 and CDR2 sequences are LGHNA and YSLEER. CDR3 amino acids: CASSQDLGQGPYF. In nucleotides, the CDR3 is TGCGCCAGCAGCCAAGATTTGGGACAGGGGCCATATTTT.